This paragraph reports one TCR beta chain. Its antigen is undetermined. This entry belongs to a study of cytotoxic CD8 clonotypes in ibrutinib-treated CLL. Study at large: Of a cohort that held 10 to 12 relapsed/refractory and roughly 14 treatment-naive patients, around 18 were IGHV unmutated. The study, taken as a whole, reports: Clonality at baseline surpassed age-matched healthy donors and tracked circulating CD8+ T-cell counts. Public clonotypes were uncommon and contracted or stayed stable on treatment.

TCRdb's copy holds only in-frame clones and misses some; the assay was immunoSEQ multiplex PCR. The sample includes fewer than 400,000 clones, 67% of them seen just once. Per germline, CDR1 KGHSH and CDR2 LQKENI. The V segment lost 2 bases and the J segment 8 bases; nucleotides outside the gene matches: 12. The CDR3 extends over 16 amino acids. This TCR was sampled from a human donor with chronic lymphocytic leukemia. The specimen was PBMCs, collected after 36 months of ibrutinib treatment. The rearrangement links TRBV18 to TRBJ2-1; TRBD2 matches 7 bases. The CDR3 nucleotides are TGTGCCAGCTCACCATTATCGGGAGGAGGGCGCGATGAGCAGTTCTTC. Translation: CASSPLSGGGRDEQFF.